The 19 T cell receptor beta chains presented below share a single source sample, sequenced in a study of human T cells and chemical hapten exposure. Regarding time point: patch test 1, 2 weeks after DPC sensitization. The treatment here: therapeutic diphenylcyclopropenone sensitization with weekly scalp DPC. TCRdb re-analysed the RACE reads in MiXCR, keeping a single row per CDR3 protein. This table holds 300,000 to 350,000 distinct CDR3 sequences, under 8% found once. This specimen consisted of whole blood, obtained in connection with sensitization to the hapten diphenylcyclopropenone (DPC). These TCRs come from a young woman with alopecia areata. Some clones in this sample may be carry-over from other donors' samples.

This clonotype was counted many times. The DNA for the CDR3 is TGCAGTGCTATCGGGAACAGGGCCACAGATACGCAGTATTTT. It specifies CSAIGNRATDTQYF. This chain links TRBV20-1 with TRBJ2-3, with D perhaps TRBD1 (6 bases). In germline, CDR1 is DFQATT, CDR2 SNEGSKA (reference sequence). The CDR3 covers 14 residues. V was pared by 4 bases and J by 2 bases, with 13 bases between.

This clonotype was seen a few times. The rearrangement links TRBV11-2 to TRBJ1-6; possible D gene TRBD1, 5 bases. The CDR3 extends over 16 amino acids. V lost 0 bases and J lost 8, with 14 bases in between. Germline CDR1 and CDR2: SGHAT and FQNNGV. CDR3 DNA: TGTGCCAGCAGCTTAGACCCGGGGCAGCCCTATTCACCCCTCCACTTT. This codes for CASSLDPGQPYSPLHF.

This clonotype was seen at least ten times. The V call is TRBV4-3, the J call TRBJ2-5; D might be TRBD1 or TRBD2, each matching 6 bases. V gave up 0 bases and J gave up 3 bases, with 17 bases separating them. Germline V CDR1 and CDR2: LGHNA, YSLEER. This CDR3 contains 17 residues. CDR3 in amino acids: CASSQEDKQGGKETQYF. The CDR3 region has the DNA TGCGCCAGCAGCCAAGAAGATAAACAGGGAGGTAAAGAGACCCAGTACTTC.

This clonotype was observed many times. This chain joins TRBV6-2 or TRBV6-3 and TRBJ1-6, with D uncertain. This CDR3 comprises 11 residues. Germline lookup yields CDR1 MNHEY and CDR2 SVGEGT. Trimming removed 8 bases from V and 7 bases from J, with 6 bases in between. The chain's CDR3 is CASHSNSPLHF. The DNA for the CDR3 is TGTGCCAGCCACAGCAATTCACCCCTCCACTTT.

This clonotype was found many times. The V call is TRBV3-1, the J call TRBJ2-7, with a tentative D call TRBD2 (6 bases). Deletions cut 6 bases from V and 6 bases from J, with 15 bases between. The CDR3 is 13 residues long. Germline-derived CDR1 and CDR2 are LGHDT and YNNKEL (reference sequence). The CDR3 region has the DNA TGTGCCAGCAGTTTCCGGGAGCCAGCCGAGCAGTACTTC. Protein sequence: CASSFREPAEQYF.

This clonotype was detected many times. The rearrangement uses TRBV11-2 and TRBJ1-4, with D possibly being TRBD1 (6 bases). V was clipped by 5 bases and J by 10 bases, with 11 bases between them. CDR1 SGHAT and CDR2 FQNNGV come from the germline V gene. This CDR3 is 12 amino acids long. The CDR3 spells CASSAAGVKLFF. For the CDR3, the DNA is TGTGCCAGCAGCGCGGCAGGGGTAAAACTGTTTTTT.

This clonotype came up a few times. The V and J genes are TRBV29-1 and TRBJ2-2, with D perhaps TRBD1 (6 bases). V was cut by 4 bases and J by 5 bases, with 17 bases left in between. The CDR3 is 15 residues long. Germline assignment: CDR1 SQVTM and CDR2 ANQGSEA. The CDR3 sequence: CSVGSGGIKTGELFF. DNA of the CDR3: TGCAGCGTTGGGTCTGGGGGCATAAAGACCGGGGAGCTGTTTTTT.

A word on this clonotype: Just one base apart from a much larger clone, this may be a read error. This chain links TRBV4-2 with TRBJ2-3; D not certain. The germline V gene encodes CDR1 LGHNA and CDR2 YNFKEQ. This CDR3 is built from 13 residues. Here the CDR3 reads CASLREGTDAQYF. CDR3 sequence (DNA): TGTGCCAGCCTGCGAGAAGGCACAGATGCGCAGTATTTT.

This clonotype was found many times. The rearrangement uses TRBV6-2 or TRBV6-3 and TRBJ2-7, with D possibly TRBD2 on 6 matching bases. This CDR3 has 13 residues. Germline V gene lookup returns CDR1 MNHEY and CDR2 SVGEGT. Trimming took off 6 bases at V and 0 bases at J, with 9 bases between the two ends. The CDR3 nucleotides read TGTGCCAGCAGGATTAGCGGCTCCTACGAGCAGTACTTC. Translated: CASRISGSYEQYF.

The chain combines TRBV12-3 or TRBV12-4 with TRBJ1-2; 10 bases map to TRBD1. This CDR3 has 16 residues. V gave up 9 bases and J gave up 1 base; unmatched junction bases: 11. The CDR3 sequence is CASTRTGGGSNYGYTF. In DNA form, the CDR3 reads TGTGCCAGTACCCGGACAGGGGGAGGGAGTAACTATGGCTACACCTTC.

A few counts support this clonotype. The rearrangement uses TRBV4-2 and TRBJ1-2; D remains unclear. Per the germline V gene, CDR1 is LGHNA and CDR2 is YNFKEQ. CDR3 length: 16 residues. V was shortened by 0 bases and J by 2 bases, with 13 bases between the two germline ends. The chain's CDR3 is CASSQDLAEENYGYTF. CDR3 DNA sequence: TGTGCCAGCAGCCAAGATCTGGCAGAAGAAAACTATGGCTACACCTTC.

The chain joins TRBV12-3 or TRBV12-4 to TRBJ1-2; 8 positions match TRBD1. This CDR3 comprises 14 residues. With 2 bases clipped from V and 6 bases from J, the junction kept 5 bases outside the gene matches. CDR3 region: CASSLNQGADGYTF. The CDR3 region has the DNA TGTGCCAGCAGTTTAAATCAGGGGGCGGATGGCTACACCTTC.

In the case of this clonotype: Compared with germline, one end of the junction differs, possibly owing to a read error. The chain joins TRBV7-2 to TRBJ1-1; D is unclear. Germline assignment: CDR1 SGHTA and CDR2 FQGNSA. The CDR3 length is 11 residues. The CDR3, as DNA: TGTGCCAGCAGCTTAGCGGAGACCTACATCTTT. The encoded protein is CASSLAETYIF. Based on the CDR3 plus reference TRBV7-2 and TRBJ1-1, the full variable domain is GAGVSQSPSNKVTEKGKDVELRCDPISGHTALYWYRQSLGQGLEFLIYFQGNSAPDKSGLPSDRFSAERTGGSVSTLTIQRTQQEDSAVYLCASSLAETYIFGQGTRLTVV.

The chain links TRBV6-5 to TRBJ2-1, with 10 nucleotides matching TRBD1. V lost 6 bases and J lost 6; bases outside the gene matches: 8. Germline V gives CDR1 MNHEY, CDR2 SVGAGI. The CDR3 runs to 15 residues. The CDR3 spells CASRGTGTGANEQFF. The CDR3 nucleotides read TGTGCCAGCAGGGGGACCGGGACAGGGGCCAATGAGCAGTTCTTC.

The chain joins TRBV6-5 to TRBJ2-7; TRBD1 might be the D (5 bases). This CDR3 has 14 residues. Trimming took 2 bases from V and 5 from J, leaving 13 bases between them. Germline CDR1 reads MNHEY; CDR2 reads SVGAGI. DNA for the CDR3: TGTGCCAGCAGTTACCAGGAAGGGGTTAACGAGCAGTACTTC. Its protein is CASSYQEGVNEQYF.

This clonotype was counted at least ten times. The V call is TRBV13, the J call TRBJ1-2; 7 bases agree with TRBD1. The CDR3 contains 13 residues. J gave up 4 bases and V 5 bases, and 4 bases lay outside the gene matches. The germline V gene has CDR1 PRHDT and CDR2 FYEKMQ (reference sequence). The CDR3 spells CASSRDSGYGYTF. In nucleotides, the CDR3 is TGTGCCAGCAGCCGGGACAGCGGCTATGGCTACACCTTC.

The chain recombines TRBV9 with TRBJ2-3; weak D call: TRBD2 (6 bases). V lost 0 bases to trimming and J lost 1 base, with 18 bases between them. Germline assignment: CDR1 SGDLS and CDR2 YYNGEE. The CDR3 is 18 residues long. CDR3: CASSVAGLDSYRTDTQYF. CDR3 DNA: TGTGCCAGCAGCGTAGCGGGACTCGACTCGTATCGCACAGATACGCAGTATTTT. Together with reference TRBV9 and TRBJ2-3, the CDR3 gives the full variable domain: DSGVTQTPKHLITATGQRVTLRCSPRSGDLSVYWYQQSLDQGLQFLIQYYNGEERAKGNILERFSAQQFPDLHSELNLSSLELGDSALYFCASSVAGLDSYRTDTQYFGPGTRLTVL.

This clonotype was observed at least ten times. CDR3 DNA: TGTGCCAGCAGTCCCTCAAGAGGGACAGCTAACTATGGCTACACCTTC. Translated, it gives CASSPSRGTANYGYTF. The gene calls are TRBV28 and TRBJ1-2; TRBD1 matches at 7 bases. Germline V gene sequence: CDR1 MDHEN, CDR2 SYDVKM. This CDR3 contains 16 residues. The ends lost 5 bases at V and 0 bases at J; junction bases unmatched: 9.

This clonotype was recorded many times. The genes are TRBV9 and TRBJ2-2; the D is unclear. V was cut by 4 bases and J by 3 bases, with 10 bases left in between. CDR1 and CDR2 (germline): SGDLS, YYNGEE. The CDR3 has 14 amino acids. CDR3 coding DNA: TGTGCCAGCAGCCCCCCTGTCCACACCGGGGAGCTGTTTTTT. Its protein product is CASSPPVHTGELFF.